This paragraph covers one T cell receptor (beta chain) sequence. The antigen remains unidentified. This CDR3 is 15 amino acids long. CDR1 and CDR2 (germline): SGHNT, YENEEA. Triplicates of about 300,000 cells were sorted from each CD8+ T cell subset. Those CD8+ T cells considered naive were CD45RO-CCR7+CD27+CD95-. This specimen belongs to a study of CXCR3-negative and CXCR3-positive naive CD8 T cells. Study-wide points: TRB CDR3s of CXCR3-positive naive cells were more hydrophobic than those of CXCR3-negative naive cells. Memory CD8+ T cell repertoires were far less diverse than both naive subsets. PBMCs showed partially decreased CXCR3 expression after cryopreservation, and most assays used fresh PBMCs.

The TRB libraries of cDNA were built by UMI-labeled 5' RACE. TCRdb re-analyzed the 5' RACE reads; it lists each CDR3 protein once, without DNA. The table lists approximately 140,000 distinct CDR3 sequences. What was sequenced was naive CXCR3+ CD8+ T cells from blood. As for subset: CD45RO-CCR7+CD27+CD95- naive CD8+ T cells expressing CXCR3 (TNR3+). The TCR comes from a human donor in good health. Some clones in this sample may be carry-over from other donors' samples. This chain links TRBV11-3 with TRBJ2-2; the TRBD1 assignment by TCRdb is unverifiable without DNA. CDR3 loop: CASSSEQGFAGELFF.